This note documents a single T cell receptor beta chain sequence. These data originate in a study of blood T cell repertoires in COVID-19. Study-level information: Both acute and convalescent COVID-19 samples were obtained from the United States, Italy and Spain. T cells, B-cell-depleted T cells, or PBMCs supplied cDNA or gDNA.

CDR1 and CDR2 (germline): ENHRY, SYGVKD. V lost 4 bases and J lost 7; bases outside the gene matches: 16. This CDR3 has 17 amino acids. In the original analysis: Estimates of nucleated cell counts were drawn from the amplification of reference gene primers. Assay used: immunoSEQ multiplex PCR; TCRdb lists only in-frame clones, some missing. That table furnishes V, J and clone size, whereas the DNA furnished D and trimming. The sample has 150,000 or so clones, roughly 86% seen once. The genes are TRBV10-3 and TRBJ2-1; TRBD2 aligns across 7 bases. This TCR derives from a middle-aged man who had recovered from COVID-19. Sequenced: peripheral blood. The CDR3 sequence: CAISAHARLAERNEQFF. CDR3 sequence (DNA): TGTGCCATCAGTGCCCACGCCCGGCTAGCGGAAAGGAATGAGCAGTTCTTC.